This T cell receptor (beta chain) came from a study of CD8 T cells in Susac syndrome. Study-wide points: Clonal expansion was not seen in any Susac syndrome CD4+ T cell repertoire.

On this clonotype: Antigen specificity is unknown.

This CDR3 spans 18 amino acids. V lost 0 bases, J lost 2 bases, and 7 bases stayed unmatched. Germline loops: CDR1 DFQATT, CDR2 SNEGSKA (reference sequence). With random hexamers, reverse transcription was performed on roughly 0.5 to 1 ug of RNA. MiXCR, applied by TCRdb to the immunoSEQ multiplex PCR reads, yields one record per CDR3 protein. Counted here are 170,000 or so distinct CDR3 sequences, about 95% occurring once; the ten biggest clones make up 0.09% to 0.1%. The diagnostic criteria were recently defined, and patients with Susac syndrome met them for definite or probable disease. The sequenced sample consisted of CD4+ T cells from PBMCs. V and J are TRBV20-1 and TRBJ2-6; TRBD2 matches 10 bases. The sequence came from a human donor with Susac syndrome. The CDR3: CSARDLSAGGPGANVLTF. The CDR3 DNA sequence: TGCAGTGCTAGAGATTTATCAGCGGGGGGGCCTGGGGCCAACGTCCTGACTTTC.